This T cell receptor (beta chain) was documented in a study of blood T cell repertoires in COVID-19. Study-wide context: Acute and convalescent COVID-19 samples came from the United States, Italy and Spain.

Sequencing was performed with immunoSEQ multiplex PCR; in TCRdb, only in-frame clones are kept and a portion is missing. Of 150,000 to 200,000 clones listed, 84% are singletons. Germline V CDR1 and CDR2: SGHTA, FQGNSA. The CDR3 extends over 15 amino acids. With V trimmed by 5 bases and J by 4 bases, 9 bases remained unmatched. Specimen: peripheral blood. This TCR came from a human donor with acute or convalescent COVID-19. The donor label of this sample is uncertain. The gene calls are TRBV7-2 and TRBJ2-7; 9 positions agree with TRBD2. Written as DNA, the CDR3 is TGTGCCAGCAGCATCCTTAGCGGGAGCCAGTACGAGCAGTACTTC. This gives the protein CASSILSGSQYEQYF.